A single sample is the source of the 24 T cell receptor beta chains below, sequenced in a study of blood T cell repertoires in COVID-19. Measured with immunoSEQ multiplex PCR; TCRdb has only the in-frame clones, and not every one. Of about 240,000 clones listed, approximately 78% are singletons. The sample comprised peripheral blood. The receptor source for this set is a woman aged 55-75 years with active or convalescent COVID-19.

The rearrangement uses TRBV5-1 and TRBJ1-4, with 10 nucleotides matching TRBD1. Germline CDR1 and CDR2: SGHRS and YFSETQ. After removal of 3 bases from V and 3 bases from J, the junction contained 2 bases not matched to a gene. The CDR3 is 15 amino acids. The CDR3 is CASSWGTGANEKLFF. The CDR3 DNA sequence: TGCGCCAGCAGCTGGGGGACAGGGGCTAATGAAAAACTGTTTTTT.

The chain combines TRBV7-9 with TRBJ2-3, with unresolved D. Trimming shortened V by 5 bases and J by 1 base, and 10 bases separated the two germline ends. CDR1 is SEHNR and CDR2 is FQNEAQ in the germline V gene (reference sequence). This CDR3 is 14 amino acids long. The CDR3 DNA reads TGTGCCAGCAGCATCCGCAGCGGCACAGATACGCAGTATTTT. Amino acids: CASSIRSGTDTQYF.

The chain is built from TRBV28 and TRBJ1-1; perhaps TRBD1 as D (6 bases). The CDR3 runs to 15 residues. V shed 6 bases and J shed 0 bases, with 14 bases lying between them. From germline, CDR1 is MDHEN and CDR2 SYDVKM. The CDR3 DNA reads TGTGCCAGCAGCCGGGGGGGACATATGAACACTGAAGCTTTCTTT. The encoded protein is CASSRGGHMNTEAFF.

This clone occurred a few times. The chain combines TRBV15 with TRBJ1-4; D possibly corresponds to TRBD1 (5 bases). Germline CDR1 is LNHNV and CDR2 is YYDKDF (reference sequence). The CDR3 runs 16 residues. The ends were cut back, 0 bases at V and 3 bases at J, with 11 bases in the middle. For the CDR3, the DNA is TGTGCCACCAGCAGAGATTACGGCAGGGCTAATGAAAAACTGTTTTTT. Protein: CATSRDYGRANEKLFF.

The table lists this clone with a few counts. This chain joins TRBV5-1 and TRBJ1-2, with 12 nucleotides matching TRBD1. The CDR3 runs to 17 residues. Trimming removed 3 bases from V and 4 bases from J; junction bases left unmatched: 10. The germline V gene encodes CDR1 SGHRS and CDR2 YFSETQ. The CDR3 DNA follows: TGCGCCAGCAGCTCTGGACCGGGACAGGGGGCAGGCTATGGCTACACCTTC. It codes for CASSSGPGQGAGYGYTF.

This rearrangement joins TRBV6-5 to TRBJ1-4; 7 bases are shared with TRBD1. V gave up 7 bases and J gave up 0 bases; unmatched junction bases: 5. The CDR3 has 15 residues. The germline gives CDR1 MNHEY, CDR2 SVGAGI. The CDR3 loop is CASKGTAATNEKLFF. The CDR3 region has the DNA TGTGCCAGCAAAGGGACAGCTGCAACTAATGAAAAACTGTTTTTT.

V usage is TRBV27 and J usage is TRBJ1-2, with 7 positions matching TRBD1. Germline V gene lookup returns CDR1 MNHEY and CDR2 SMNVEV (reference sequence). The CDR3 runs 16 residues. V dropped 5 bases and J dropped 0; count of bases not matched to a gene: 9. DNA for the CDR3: TGTGCCAGCAGTCTCCAGGCGCAGGGGGCTAACTATGGCTACACCTTC. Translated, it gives CASSLQAQGANYGYTF.

CDR3 amino acids: CASSSREVRDTQYF. In DNA, the CDR3 is TGTGCCAGCAGCTCCAGGGAAGTTAGAGATACGCAGTATTTT. This chain connects TRBV7-8 to TRBJ2-3; tentative D call: TRBD1 (5 bases). The germline V gene encodes CDR1 SGHVS and CDR2 FQNEAQ. Trimming removed 4 bases at V and 5 bases at J, with 13 bases between. This CDR3 has 14 amino acids.

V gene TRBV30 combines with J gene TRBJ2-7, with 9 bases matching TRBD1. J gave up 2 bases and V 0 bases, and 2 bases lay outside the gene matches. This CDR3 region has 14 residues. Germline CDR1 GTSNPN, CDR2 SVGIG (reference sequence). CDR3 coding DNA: TGTGCCTGGAGTGTTCGACAGGGGGCCTACGAGCAGTACTTC. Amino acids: CAWSVRQGAYEQYF.

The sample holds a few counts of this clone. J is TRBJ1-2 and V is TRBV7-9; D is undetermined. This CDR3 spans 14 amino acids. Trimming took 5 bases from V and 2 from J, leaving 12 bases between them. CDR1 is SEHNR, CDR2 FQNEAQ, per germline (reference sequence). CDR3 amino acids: CASSPRSLNYGYTF. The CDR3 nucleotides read TGTGCCAGCAGCCCACGAAGCTTAAACTATGGCTACACCTTC.

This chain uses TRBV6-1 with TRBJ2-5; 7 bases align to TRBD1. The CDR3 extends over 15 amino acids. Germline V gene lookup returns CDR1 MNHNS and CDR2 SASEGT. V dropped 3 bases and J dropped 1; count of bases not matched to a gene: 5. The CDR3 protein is CASSETGYPQETQYF. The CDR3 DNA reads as TGTGCCAGCAGTGAGACAGGGTACCCCCAAGAGACCCAGTACTTC.

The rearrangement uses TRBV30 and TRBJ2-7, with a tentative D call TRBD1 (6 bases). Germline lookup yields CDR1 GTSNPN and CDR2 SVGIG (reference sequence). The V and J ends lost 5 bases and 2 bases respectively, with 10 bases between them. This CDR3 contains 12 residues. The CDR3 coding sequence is TGTGCCTGGTCAGACAGGCCCTACGAGCAGTACTTC. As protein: CAWSDRPYEQYF.

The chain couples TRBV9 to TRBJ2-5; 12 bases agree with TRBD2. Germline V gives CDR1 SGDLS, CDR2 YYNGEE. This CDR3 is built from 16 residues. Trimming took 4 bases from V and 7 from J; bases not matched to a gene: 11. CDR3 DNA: TGTGCCAGCAGCCTCACTAGCGGGGGGACAAGGTCGACCCAGTACTTC. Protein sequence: CASSLTSGGTRSTQYF. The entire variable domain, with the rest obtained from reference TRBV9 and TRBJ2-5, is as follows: DSGVTQTPKHLITATGQRVTLRCSPRSGDLSVYWYQQSLDQGLQFLIQYYNGEERAKGNILERFSAQQFPDLHSELNLSSLELGDSALYFCASSLTSGGTRSTQYFGPGTRLLVL.

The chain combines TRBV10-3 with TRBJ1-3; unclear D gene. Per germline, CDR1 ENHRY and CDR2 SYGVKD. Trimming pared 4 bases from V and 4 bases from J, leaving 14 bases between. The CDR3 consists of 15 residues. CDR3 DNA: TGTGCCATCAGTGGGGCAGCTCAATCGGGAAACACCATATATTTT. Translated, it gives CAISGAAQSGNTIYF.

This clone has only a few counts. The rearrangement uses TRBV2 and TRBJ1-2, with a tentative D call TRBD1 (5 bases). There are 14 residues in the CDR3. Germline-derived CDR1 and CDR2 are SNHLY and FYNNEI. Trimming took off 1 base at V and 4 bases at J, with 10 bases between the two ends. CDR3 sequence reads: CASSEGGFSYGYTF. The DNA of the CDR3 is TGTGCCAGCAGTGAAGGGGGCTTCTCCTATGGCTACACCTTC.

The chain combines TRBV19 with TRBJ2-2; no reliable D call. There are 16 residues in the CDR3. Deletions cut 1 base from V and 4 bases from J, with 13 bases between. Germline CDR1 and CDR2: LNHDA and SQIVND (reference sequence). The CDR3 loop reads CASSIGWSRSTGELFF. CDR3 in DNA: TGTGCCAGTAGTATAGGTTGGAGTCGATCCACCGGGGAGCTGTTTTTT.

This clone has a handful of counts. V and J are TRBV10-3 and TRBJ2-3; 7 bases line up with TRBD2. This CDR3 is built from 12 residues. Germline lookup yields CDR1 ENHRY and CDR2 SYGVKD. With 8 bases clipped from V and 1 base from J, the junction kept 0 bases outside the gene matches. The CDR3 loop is CAIGGGTDTQYF. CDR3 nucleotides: TGTGCCATCGGGGGGGGCACAGATACGCAGTATTTT.

The CDR3 bases are TGCGCCAGCAGCCCCATGGGGGGCTACGAGCAGTACTTC. Protein sequence: CASSPMGGYEQYF. The genes are TRBV5-1 and TRBJ2-7, with TRBD2 as a possible D gene (6 bases). V was pared by 4 bases and J by 3 bases, with 11 bases between. This CDR3 contains 13 residues. Germline V gene sequence: CDR1 SGHRS, CDR2 YFSETQ. The entire variable domain, with the rest obtained from reference TRBV5-1 and TRBJ2-7, is as follows: KAGVTQTPRYLIKTRGQQVTLSCSPISGHRSVSWYQQTPGQGLQFLFEYFSETQRNKGNFPGRFSGRQFSNSRSEMNVSTLELGDSALYLCASSPMGGYEQYFGPGTRLTVT.

CDR3 in DNA: TGTGCCAGCAGGCAACAGGGACGAGAGCAGTACTTC. It translates to CASRQQGREQYF. The V and J genes are TRBV7-9 and TRBJ2-7; perhaps TRBD1 as D (6 bases). Germline V gives CDR1 SEHNR, CDR2 FQNEAQ (reference sequence). The CDR3 has 12 amino acids. Trimming stripped 6 bases from V and 7 bases from J, with 13 bases between.

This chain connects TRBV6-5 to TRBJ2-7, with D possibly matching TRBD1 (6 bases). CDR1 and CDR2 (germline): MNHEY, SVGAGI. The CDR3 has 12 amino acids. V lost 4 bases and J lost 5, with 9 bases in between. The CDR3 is CASSSGEHEQYF. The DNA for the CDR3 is TGTGCCAGCAGTTCAGGGGAACACGAGCAGTACTTC.

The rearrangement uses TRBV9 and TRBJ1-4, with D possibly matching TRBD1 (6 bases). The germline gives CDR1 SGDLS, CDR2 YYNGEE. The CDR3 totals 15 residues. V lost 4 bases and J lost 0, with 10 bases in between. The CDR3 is CASSLRTATNEKLFF. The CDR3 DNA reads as TGTGCCAGCAGCTTAAGGACAGCAACTAATGAAAAACTGTTTTTT.

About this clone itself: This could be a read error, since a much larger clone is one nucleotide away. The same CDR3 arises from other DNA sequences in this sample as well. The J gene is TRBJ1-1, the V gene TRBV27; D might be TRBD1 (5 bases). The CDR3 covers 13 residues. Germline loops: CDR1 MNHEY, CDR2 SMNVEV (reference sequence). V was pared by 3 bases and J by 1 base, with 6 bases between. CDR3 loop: CASSLGGNTEAFF. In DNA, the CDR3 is TGTGCCAGCAGTTTGGGGGGGAACACTGAAGCTTTCTTT.

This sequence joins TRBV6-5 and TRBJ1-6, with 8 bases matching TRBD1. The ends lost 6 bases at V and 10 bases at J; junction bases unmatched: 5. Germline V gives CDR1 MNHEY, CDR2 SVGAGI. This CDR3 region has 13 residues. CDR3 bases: TGTGCCAGCAGCGGACAGGGAGGGTCACCCCTCCACTTT. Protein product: CASSGQGGSPLHF.

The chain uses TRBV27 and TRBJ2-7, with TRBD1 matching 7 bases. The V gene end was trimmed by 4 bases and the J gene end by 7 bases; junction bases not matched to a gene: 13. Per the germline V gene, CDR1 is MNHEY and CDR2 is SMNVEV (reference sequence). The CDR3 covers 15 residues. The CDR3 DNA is TGTGCCAGCAGTTCACCCCCGACAGGGCATAGGGAGCAGTACTTC. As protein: CASSSPPTGHREQYF.